The 27 T cell receptor beta chains below come from one sample, sequenced in a study of blood T cell repertoires in COVID-19. This table comes from immunoSEQ multiplex PCR, and its TCRdb copy is limited to in-frame clones, with some not included. The table has about 200,000 clones, 82% seen once. Sequenced input: peripheral blood. These receptors were collected from a woman of 80 years or more with COVID-19, enrolled during active disease.

The rearrangement links TRBV12-3 or TRBV12-4 to TRBJ1-4, with D possibly matching TRBD1 (5 bases). Between the trimmed V and J ends, which lost 3 bases and 12 bases, there was a span of 14 bases. CDR3 length equals 13 residues. CDR3 bases: TGTGCCAGCAGTTTGAAGGGGTGGGTTCAACTGTTTTTT. Translated, it gives CASSLKGWVQLFF.

The CDR3 DNA reads as TGTGCCAGCCCCCTTCTTGAAGGGGGAAGGGGGCCGGGGGATGGCTACACCTTC. This codes for CASPLLEGGRGPGDGYTF. This chain links TRBV19 with TRBJ1-2; 7 bases are shared with TRBD1. Germline trimming cut 9 bases from V and 6 bases from J; bases unmatched to any gene: 25. This CDR3 spans 18 amino acids. Germline values: CDR1 LNHDA, CDR2 SQIVND (reference sequence).

J is TRBJ1-6 and V is TRBV2; TRBD1 matches 7 bases. Germline-derived CDR1 and CDR2 are SNHLY and FYNNEI. After removal of 6 bases from V and 8 bases from J, the junction contained 13 bases not matched to a gene. The CDR3 covers 16 residues. CDR3 sequence: CASSYYRQGLDSPLHF. The DNA for the CDR3 is TGTGCCAGCAGCTATTACCGACAGGGATTGGATTCACCCCTCCACTTT.

The chain employs TRBV5-4 and TRBJ2-1; TRBD1 agrees at 8 bases. With 3 bases clipped from V and 6 bases from J, the junction kept 2 bases outside the gene matches. This CDR3 is built from 13 residues. Germline V gives CDR1 SGHNT, CDR2 YYREEE (reference sequence). CDR3 coding DNA: TGTGCCAGCAGCTCAGGACAGGGCAATGAGCAGTTCTTC. Residues: CASSSGQGNEQFF.

The chain has TRBV6-9 and TRBJ1-2, with D possibly TRBD1 on 5 matching bases. Deletions cut 5 bases from V and 4 bases from J, with 8 bases between. Per the germline V gene, CDR1 is MNHGY and CDR2 is SVAAGI. The CDR3 is 12 amino acids. CDR3 DNA: TGTGCCAGCAGTGGACACTTCTATGGCTACACCTTC. It codes for CASSGHFYGYTF.

This sequence joins TRBV6-5 and TRBJ1-1, with D possibly matching TRBD1 (6 bases). The CDR3 is 14 residues long. CDR1 MNHEY and CDR2 SVGAGI come from the germline V gene. V was clipped by 2 bases and J by 1 base, with 8 bases between them. The CDR3, as DNA: TGTGCCAGCAGTTACGGGGGCAAGAACACTGAAGCTTTCTTT. Encoded protein: CASSYGGKNTEAFF.

The rearrangement joins TRBV15 to TRBJ1-1, with 7 bases that match TRBD1. V was clipped by 1 base and J by 1 base; unmatched bases: 3. The CDR3 length is 15 residues. Germline CDR1 reads LNHNV; CDR2 reads YYDKDF (reference sequence). The CDR3 is CATSRGDRANTEAFF. In nucleotides, the CDR3 is TGTGCCACCAGCAGAGGAGACAGGGCGAACACTGAAGCTTTCTTT.

The V call is TRBV18, the J call TRBJ1-1, with a tentative D call TRBD1 (5 bases). Trimming pared 3 bases from V and 5 bases from J, leaving 13 bases between. There are 14 residues in the CDR3. Germline CDR1 and CDR2: KGHSH and LQKENI. CDR3 region: CASSPTVGGTEAFF. The CDR3 bases are TGTGCCAGCTCACCCACAGTGGGGGGAACTGAAGCTTTCTTT.

The V call is TRBV12-3 or TRBV12-4, the J call TRBJ2-1; the D is unclear. The CDR3 covers 13 residues. V was shortened by 1 base and J by 9 bases, with 10 bases between the two germline ends. The CDR3 is CASSLGRVTEQFF. In DNA form, the CDR3 reads TGTGCCAGCAGTTTAGGTCGGGTCACTGAGCAGTTCTTC.

This clone was observed once. The chain uses TRBV5-1 and TRBJ1-1; D is undetermined. V dropped 0 bases and J dropped 2 bases, with 8 bases sitting between them. Germline CDR1 SGHRS, CDR2 YFSETQ. The length of the CDR3 is 14 residues. The CDR3 nucleotides read TGCGCCAGCAGCTTGGGCGAATTAAACACTGAAGCTTTCTTT. Residues: CASSLGELNTEAFF.

The chain links TRBV7-9 to TRBJ1-2, with TRBD1 matching over 12 bases. CDR1 is SEHNR and CDR2 is FQNEAQ in the germline V gene (reference sequence). The CDR3 runs 17 residues. V lost 2 bases and J lost 4; bases outside the gene matches: 8. CDR3 in DNA: TGTGCCAGCAGCTTATCGGGACAGGGGGCTTACAGCTATGGCTACACCTTC. Its protein is CASSLSGQGAYSYGYTF.

The rearrangement uses TRBV5-1 and TRBJ1-6; D ambiguous. Trimming shortened V by 7 bases and J by 10 bases, and 12 bases separated the two germline ends. The germline gives CDR1 SGHRS, CDR2 YFSETQ. The CDR3 covers 12 residues. CDR3 protein: CASRVGASPLHF. CDR3 DNA sequence: TGCGCCAGCCGGGTCGGAGCATCACCCCTCCACTTT.

The chain combines TRBV11-1 with TRBJ2-1, with 13 nucleotides matching TRBD2. V lost 6 bases to trimming and J lost 8 bases; unmatched junction nucleotides: 7. CDR1 is SGHAT, CDR2 FQDESV, per germline (reference sequence). The CDR3 has 15 amino acids. DNA for the CDR3: TGTGCCAGCAGTCCTAGACTAGCGGGAGGCGATGAGCAGTTCTTC. Its protein is CASSPRLAGGDEQFF.

The V gene is TRBV29-1, the J gene TRBJ2-5, with TRBD1 identical over 7 bases. Germline V gene lookup returns CDR1 SQVTM and CDR2 ANQGSEA. V was clipped by 7 bases and J by 4 bases; unmatched bases: 6. The CDR3 consists of 12 residues. This CDR3 is CSARTGSETQYF. The DNA for the CDR3 is TGCAGCGCCAGGACAGGTTCAGAGACCCAGTACTTC. The whole variable domain, filled in from reference TRBV29-1 and TRBJ2-5, reads SAVISQKPSRDICQRGTSLTIQCQVDSQVTMMFWYRQQPGQSLTLIATANQGSEATYESGFVIDKFPISRPNLTFSTLTVSNMSPEDSSIYLCSARTGSETQYFGPGTRLLVL.

This clone was counted a few times. The chain links TRBV7-8 to TRBJ2-7; 15 positions agree with TRBD2. CDR3 length: 18 amino acids. V shed 2 bases and J 2 bases; nucleotides not matched to a gene: 7. From germline, CDR1 is SGHVS and CDR2 FQNEAQ. The CDR3 reads CASSLFGTSGRLAYEQYF. As DNA, the CDR3 is TGTGCCAGCAGCTTATTCGGGACTAGCGGGAGGTTAGCCTACGAGCAGTACTTC. Full variable domain (outside the CDR3, taken from reference TRBV7-8 and TRBJ2-7): GAGVSQSPRYKVAKRGQDVALRCDPISGHVSLFWYQQALGQGPEFLTYFQNEAQLDKSGLPSDRFFAERPEGSVSTLKIQRTQQEDSAVYLCASSLFGTSGRLAYEQYFGPGTRLTVT.

V is TRBV28 and J is TRBJ2-7, with 9 bases matching TRBD2. J was trimmed by 5 bases and V by 8 bases; bases with no gene match: 13. Germline-derived CDR1 and CDR2 are MDHEN and SYDVKM. The CDR3 spans 15 residues. The CDR3 loop is CASRKLTGTSNEQYF. Written as DNA, the CDR3 is TGTGCCAGCCGTAAACTCACCGGGACTAGCAACGAGCAGTACTTC.

CDR3 sequence reads: CASRETGANSYEQYF. For the CDR3, the DNA is TGTGCCAGCAGGGAGACAGGGGCTAACTCCTACGAGCAGTACTTC. The V gene is TRBV6-6, the J gene TRBJ2-7; 8 nucleotides agree with TRBD1. There are 15 residues in the CDR3. The V gene end was trimmed by 6 bases and the J gene end by 0 bases; junction bases not matched to a gene: 7. Per the germline V gene, CDR1 is MNHNY and CDR2 is SVGAGI (reference sequence).

The rearrangement uses TRBV5-4 and TRBJ2-5; maybe TRBD2 (6 bases). The length of the CDR3 is 15 residues. V lost 0 bases and J 2 bases, leaving 11 bases between the germline ends. The germline V gene encodes CDR1 SGHNT and CDR2 YYREEE (reference sequence). The CDR3 DNA reads TGTGCCAGCAGCTTGGGCGGGGCATCTCAAGAGACCCAGTACTTC. It specifies CASSLGGASQETQYF.

The chain combines TRBV6-5 with TRBJ1-5, with a possible D match to TRBD1 (5 bases). The CDR3 length is 14 residues. Germline V CDR1 and CDR2: MNHEY, SVGAGI. The V and J ends lost 0 bases and 6 bases respectively, with 9 bases between them. CDR3 sequence: CASSYSGGTQPQHF. In DNA form, the CDR3 reads TGTGCCAGCAGTTACTCCGGGGGTACTCAGCCCCAGCATTTT.

This clone showed up just once. The CDR3: CASSSAGLAETQYF. The CDR3 coding sequence is TGTGCCAGCAGCTCCGCGGGACTAGCGGAGACCCAGTACTTC. The chain has TRBV7-9 and TRBJ2-5; 10 nucleotides line up with TRBD2. V was clipped by 4 bases and J by 5 bases; unmatched bases: 4. From germline, CDR1 is SEHNR and CDR2 FQNEAQ (reference sequence). The CDR3 length is 14 residues.

The chain has TRBV18 and TRBJ1-5; D unresolved. The V gene's germline CDR1 is KGHSH and CDR2 LQKENI. The length of the CDR3 is 14 residues. Trimming pared 2 bases from V and 4 bases from J, leaving 9 bases between. CDR3: CASSPYGRNQPQHF. CDR3 DNA sequence: TGTGCCAGCTCACCATACGGGAGAAATCAGCCCCAGCATTTT. Full variable domain (remainder filled in from reference TRBV18 and TRBJ1-5): NAGVMQNPRHLVRRRGQEARLRCSPMKGHSHVYWYRQLPEEGLKFMVYLQKENIIDESGMPKERFSAEFPKEGPSILRIQQVVRGDSAAYFCASSPYGRNQPQHFGDGTRLSIL.

The chain carries TRBV6-5 and TRBJ1-3; the D is unclear. V shed 7 bases and J shed 6 bases, with 16 bases lying between them. Germline V gene lookup returns CDR1 MNHEY and CDR2 SVGAGI. This CDR3 region has 14 residues. The CDR3 reads CASTDFGVSNTIYF. DNA of the CDR3: TGTGCCAGCACCGACTTCGGGGTTTCAAACACCATATATTTT.

The chain links TRBV5-6 to TRBJ1-6; 7 positions match TRBD1. The junction had 5 bases not matched to a gene; V was cut back by 3 bases and J by 5 bases. The CDR3 is 15 residues long. Germline CDR1 SGHDT, CDR2 YYEEEE. The DNA of the CDR3 is TGTGCCAGCAGCTCGACAGGGCTTCATAATTCACCCCTCCACTTT. Amino acid sequence: CASSSTGLHNSPLHF.

The rearrangement joins TRBV10-3 to TRBJ2-6; the D is unclear. V lost 8 bases, J lost 2 bases, and 10 bases lay in between. CDR1 and CDR2 (germline): ENHRY, SYGVKD. This CDR3 has 14 residues. CDR3 DNA: TGTGCCATCGGAAGAGGTACTGGGGCCAACGTCCTGACTTTC. Translating gives CAIGRGTGANVLTF.

In its sample, this clone was seen once. This chain uses TRBV7-9 with TRBJ1-3, with D possibly being TRBD1 (6 bases). V was cut by 3 bases and J by 0 bases, with 9 bases left in between. The germline CDR1 and CDR2 sequences are SEHNR and FQNEAQ (reference sequence). The CDR3 is made up of 15 amino acids. DNA of the CDR3: TGTGCCAGCAGCTTGGGGGCCGTCTCTGGAAACACCATATATTTT. Its protein product is CASSLGAVSGNTIYF.

This sequence joins TRBV3-1 (or the pseudogene TRBV3-2) and TRBJ2-1; D possibly corresponds to TRBD1 (7 bases). V was shortened by 5 bases and J by 4 bases, with 12 bases between the two germline ends. This CDR3 is 14 amino acids long. Germline V gene sequence: CDR1 LGHDT, CDR2 YNNKEL (reference sequence). The CDR3 sequence: CASSYRGGYNEQFF. For the CDR3, the DNA is TGTGCCAGCAGCTACAGGGGAGGTTACAATGAGCAGTTCTTC.

The J gene is TRBJ2-7, the V gene TRBV5-1; 9 nucleotides align to TRBD2. Trimming removed 4 bases from V and 7 bases from J; junction bases left unmatched: 3. This CDR3 comprises 12 residues. Germline V gives CDR1 SGHRS, CDR2 YFSETQ. The CDR3 DNA is TGCGCCAGCAGCAGTAGCGGGAGTGAGCAGTACTTC. Amino acid sequence: CASSSSGSEQYF.